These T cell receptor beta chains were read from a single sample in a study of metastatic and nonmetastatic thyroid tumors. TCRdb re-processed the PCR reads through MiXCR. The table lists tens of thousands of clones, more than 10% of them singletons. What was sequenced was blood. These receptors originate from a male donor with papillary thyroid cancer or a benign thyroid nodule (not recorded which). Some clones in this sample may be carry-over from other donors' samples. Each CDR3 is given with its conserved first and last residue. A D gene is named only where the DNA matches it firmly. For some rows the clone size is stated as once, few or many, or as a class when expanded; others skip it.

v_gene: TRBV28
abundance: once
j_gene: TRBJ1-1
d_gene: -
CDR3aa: CASSPRGMAFF
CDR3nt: TGTGCCAGCAGCCCCCGAGGAATGGCTTTCTTT

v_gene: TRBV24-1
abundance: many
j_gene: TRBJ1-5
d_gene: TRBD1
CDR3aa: CATSTGGTGVSNQPQHF
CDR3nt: TGTGCCACCTCCACGGGCGGGACAGGGGTGTCCAATCAGCCCCAGCATTTT

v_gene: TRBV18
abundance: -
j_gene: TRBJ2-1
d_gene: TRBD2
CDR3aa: CASSPLSLAGGNEQFF
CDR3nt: TGTGCCAGCTCACCATTGTCGCTAGCGGGAGGCAATGAGCAGTTCTTC

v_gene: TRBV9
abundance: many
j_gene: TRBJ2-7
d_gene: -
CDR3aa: CASSESTGGRGAYEQYF
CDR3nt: TGTGCCAGCAGCGAATCTACCGGGGGACGTGGGGCCTACGAGCAGTACTTC

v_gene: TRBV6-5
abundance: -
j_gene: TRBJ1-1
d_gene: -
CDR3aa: CASSYGGMNTEAFF
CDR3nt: TGTGCCAGCAGTTACGGGGGGATGAACACTGAAGCTTTCTTT

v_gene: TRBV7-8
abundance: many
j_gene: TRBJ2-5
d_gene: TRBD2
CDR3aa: CASSFLAGGQTQYF
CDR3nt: TGTGCCAGCAGCTTTTTAGCGGGAGGTCAGACCCAGTACTTC

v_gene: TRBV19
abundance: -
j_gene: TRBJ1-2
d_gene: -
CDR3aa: CASSGEAGYGYTF
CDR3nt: TGTGCCAGTAGTGGGGAAGCGGGCTATGGCTACACCTTC

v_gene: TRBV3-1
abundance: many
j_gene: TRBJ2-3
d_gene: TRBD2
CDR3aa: CASSHTSGADTQYF
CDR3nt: TGTGCCAGCAGCCATACTAGCGGCGCAGATACGCAGTATTTT

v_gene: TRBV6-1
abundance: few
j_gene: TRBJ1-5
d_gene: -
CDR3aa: CACSEIGVYPEAQHF
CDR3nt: TGTGCCTGCAGTGAAATCGGAGTGTACCCTGAGGCCCAGCATTTT

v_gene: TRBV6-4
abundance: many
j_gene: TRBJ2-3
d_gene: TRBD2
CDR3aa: CASSLKGLAADTQYF
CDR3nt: TGTGCCAGCAGTCTAAAGGGACTAGCAGCAGATACGCAGTATTTT

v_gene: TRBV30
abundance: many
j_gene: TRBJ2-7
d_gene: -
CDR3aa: CAWTRQNHEQYF
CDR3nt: TGTGCCTGGACCAGACAGAATCACGAGCAGTACTTC

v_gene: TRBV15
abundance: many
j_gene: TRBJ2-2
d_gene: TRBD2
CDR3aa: CATSRVPGEPGLARRTGELFF
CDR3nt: TGTGCCACCAGCAGAGTCCCGGGGGAACCGGGACTAGCGAGACGGACCGGGGAGCTGTTTTTT

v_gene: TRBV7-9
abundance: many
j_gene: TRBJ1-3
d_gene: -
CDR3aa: CASSSPPGSPGIGNTIYF
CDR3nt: TGTGCCAGCAGCTCCCCCCCAGGGAGTCCAGGTATCGGAAACACCATATATTTT

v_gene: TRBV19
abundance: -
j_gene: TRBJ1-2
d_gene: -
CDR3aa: CASTRPGTNRHYGYTF
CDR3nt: TGTGCCAGTACCCGCCCCGGGACCAATCGTCACTATGGCTACACCTTC

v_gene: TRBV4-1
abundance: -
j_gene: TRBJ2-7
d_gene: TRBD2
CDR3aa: CASSQASAGADEQYF
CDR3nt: TGCGCCAGCAGTCAAGCCTCGGCGGGAGCGGACGAGCAGTACTTC

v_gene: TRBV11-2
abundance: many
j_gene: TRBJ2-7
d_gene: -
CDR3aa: CASSWAGNPRARYEQYF
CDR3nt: TGTGCCAGCAGCTGGGCCGGGAACCCGAGAGCCCGCTACGAGCAGTACTTC

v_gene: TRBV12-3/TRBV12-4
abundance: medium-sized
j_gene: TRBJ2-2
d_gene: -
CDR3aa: CASGQGGVKAGELFF
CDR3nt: TGTGCCAGCGGCCAAGGAGGGGTCAAGGCCGGGGAGCTGTTTTTT

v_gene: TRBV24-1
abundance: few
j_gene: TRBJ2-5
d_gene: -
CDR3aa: CATSVVRGGDQETQYF
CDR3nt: TGTGCCACCAGTGTGGTTCGTGGCGGAGACCAAGAGACCCAGTACTTC

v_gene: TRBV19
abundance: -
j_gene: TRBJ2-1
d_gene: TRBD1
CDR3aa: CASSSRDRGYNEQFF
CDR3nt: TGTGCCAGTAGTAGTCGGGACAGGGGCTACAATGAGCAGTTCTTC

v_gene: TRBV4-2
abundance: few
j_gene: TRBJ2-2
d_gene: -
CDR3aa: CASSQGDSNTGELFF
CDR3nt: TGTGCCAGCAGCCAGGGGGACTCTAACACCGGGGAGCTGTTTTTT

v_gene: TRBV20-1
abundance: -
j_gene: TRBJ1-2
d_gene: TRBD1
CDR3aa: CSASDRDRGNSNYGYTF
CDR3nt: TGCAGTGCTAGTGACCGGGACAGGGGTAACTCTAACTATGGCTACACCTTC

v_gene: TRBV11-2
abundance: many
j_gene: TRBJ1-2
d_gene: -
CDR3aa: CASSLGGGSYYGYTF
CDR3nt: TGTGCCAGCAGCTTAGGCGGGGGCTCATACTATGGCTACACCTTC

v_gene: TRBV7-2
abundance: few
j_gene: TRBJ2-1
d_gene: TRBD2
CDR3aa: CASTLAGGRDEQFF
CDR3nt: TGTGCCAGCACCCTAGCGGGGGGGAGGGATGAGCAGTTCTTC

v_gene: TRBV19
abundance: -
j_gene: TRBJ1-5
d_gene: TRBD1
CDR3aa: CASRRTGNQPQHF
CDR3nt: TGTGCCAGTAGAAGGACAGGGAATCAGCCCCAGCATTTT

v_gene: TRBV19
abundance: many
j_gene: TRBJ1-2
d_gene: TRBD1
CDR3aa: CASSVQGNYGYTF
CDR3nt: TGTGCCAGTAGTGTACAGGGGAACTATGGCTACACCTTC

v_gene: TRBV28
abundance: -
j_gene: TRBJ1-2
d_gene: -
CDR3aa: CASKAVNYGCTF
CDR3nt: -

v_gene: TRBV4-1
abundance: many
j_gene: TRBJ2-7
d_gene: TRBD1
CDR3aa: CASSHPGQATYEQYF
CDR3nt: TGCGCCAGCAGCCATCCGGGACAGGCTACCTACGAGCAGTACTTC

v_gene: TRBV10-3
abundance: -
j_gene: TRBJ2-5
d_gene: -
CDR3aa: CAISEGTAPQETQYF
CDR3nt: TGTGCCATCAGTGAGGGTACGGCGCCTCAAGAGACCCAGTACTTC

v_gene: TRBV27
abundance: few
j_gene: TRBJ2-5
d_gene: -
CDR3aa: CASRRYTEGLQETQYF
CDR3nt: TGTGCCAGCAGGAGATACACGGAGGGATTACAAGAGACCCAGTACTTC

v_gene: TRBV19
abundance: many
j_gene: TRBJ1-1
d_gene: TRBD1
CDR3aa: CASSNQGVNTEAFF
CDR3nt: TGTGCCAGTAGTAATCAGGGGGTGAACACTGAAGCTTTCTTT

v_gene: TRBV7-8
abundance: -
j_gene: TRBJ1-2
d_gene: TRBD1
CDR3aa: CASSPDRGGGYTF
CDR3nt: TGTGCCAGCAGCCCGGACAGGGGAGGAGGCTACACCTTC

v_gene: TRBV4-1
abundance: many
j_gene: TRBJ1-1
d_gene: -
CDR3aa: CASSQYESMNTEAFF
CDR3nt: TGCGCCAGCAGCCAATACGAAAGCATGAACACTGAAGCTTTCTTT

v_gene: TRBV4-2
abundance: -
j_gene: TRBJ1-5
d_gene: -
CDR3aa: CASSQDRLGNQPQHF
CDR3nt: TGTGCCAGCAGCCAAGACAGGTTGGGGAATCAGCCCCAGCATTTT

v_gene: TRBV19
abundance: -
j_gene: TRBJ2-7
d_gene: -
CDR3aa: CASRTRDGVSYEQYF
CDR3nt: TGTGCCAGTAGAACCCGCGACGGGGTGTCCTACGAGCAGTACTTC

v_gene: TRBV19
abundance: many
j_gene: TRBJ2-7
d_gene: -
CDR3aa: CASSIGYGTSDYEQYF
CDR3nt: TGTGCCAGTAGTATTGGTTACGGGACATCAGACTACGAGCAGTACTTC

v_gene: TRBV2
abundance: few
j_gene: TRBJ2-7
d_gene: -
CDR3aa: CASSEVPRVLAQYF
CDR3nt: TGTGCCAGCAGTGAAGTCCCCCGAGTTCTCGCGCAGTACTTC

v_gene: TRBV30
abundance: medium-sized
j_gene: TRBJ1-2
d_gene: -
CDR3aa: CAWSVKGLLGANYGYTF
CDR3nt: TGTGCCTGGAGTGTAAAGGGTCTTCTAGGAGCAAACTATGGCTACACCTTC

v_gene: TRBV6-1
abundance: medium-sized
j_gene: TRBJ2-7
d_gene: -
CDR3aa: CASSLSPQGYEQYF
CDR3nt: TGTGCCAGCAGTCTCAGCCCACAGGGTTACGAGCAGTACTTC

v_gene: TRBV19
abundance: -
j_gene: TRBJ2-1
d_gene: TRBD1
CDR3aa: CASRVQGADSNEQFF
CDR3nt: TGTGCCAGTAGGGTACAGGGGGCGGATAGCAATGAGCAGTTCTTC

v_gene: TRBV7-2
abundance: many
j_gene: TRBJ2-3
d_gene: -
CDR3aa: CASSRGFGTDTQYF
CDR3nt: TGTGCCAGCAGCCGGGGTTTCGGTACAGATACGCAGTATTTT

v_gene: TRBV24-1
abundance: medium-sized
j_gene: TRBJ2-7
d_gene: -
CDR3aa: CATSQGSLYEQYF
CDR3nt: TGTGCCACCTCACAGGGATCTCTCTACGAGCAGTACTTC

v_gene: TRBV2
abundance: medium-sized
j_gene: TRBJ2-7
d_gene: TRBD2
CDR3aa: CASRGLAVGYEQYF
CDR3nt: TGTGCCAGCAGGGGACTAGCGGTCGGCTACGAGCAGTACTTC

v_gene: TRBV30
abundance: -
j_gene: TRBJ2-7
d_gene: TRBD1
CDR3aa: CAWTGQDPLYEQYF
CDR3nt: TGTGCCTGGACGGGACAGGACCCCCTCTACGAGCAGTACTTC

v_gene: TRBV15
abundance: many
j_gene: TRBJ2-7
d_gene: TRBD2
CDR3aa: CATSRESSGNPEQYF
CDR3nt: TGTGCCACCAGCAGAGAGTCTAGCGGGAACCCCGAGCAGTACTTC

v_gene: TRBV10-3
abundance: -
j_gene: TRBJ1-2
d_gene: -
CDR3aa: CAIGREGGSYTF
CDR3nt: TGTGCCATCGGTAGAGAAGGCGGATCCTACACCTTC

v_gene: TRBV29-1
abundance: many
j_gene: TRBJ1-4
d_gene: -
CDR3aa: CSGRRQGNEKLFF
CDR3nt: TGCAGCGGGCGGAGGCAGGGTAATGAAAAACTGTTTTTT

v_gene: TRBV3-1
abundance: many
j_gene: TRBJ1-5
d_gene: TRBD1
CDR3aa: CASSRGTGGFQPQHF
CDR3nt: TGTGCCAGCAGCCGGGGGACAGGGGGCTTTCAGCCCCAGCATTTT

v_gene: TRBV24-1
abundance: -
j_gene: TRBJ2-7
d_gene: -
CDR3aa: CATSDGYEQYF
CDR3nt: TGTGCCACCAGTGATGGGTACGAGCAGTACTTC

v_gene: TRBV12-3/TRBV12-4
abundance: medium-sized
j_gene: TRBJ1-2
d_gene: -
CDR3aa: CASSTRQVSNYGYTF
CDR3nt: TGTGCCAGCAGTACACGACAGGTCTCTAACTATGGCTACACCTTC

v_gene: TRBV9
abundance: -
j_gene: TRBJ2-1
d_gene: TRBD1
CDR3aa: CASSAGDSSYNEQFF
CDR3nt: TGTGCCAGCAGCGCAGGGGACAGCTCCTACAATGAGCAGTTCTTC